This T cell receptor beta chain was identified during a study of cytomegalovirus exposure and HLA in healthy donors. The PCR contained 60 Vbeta and 13 Jbeta primers. Using immunoSEQ multiplex PCR, the repertoire was profiled, and TCRdb retains in-frame clones only, with some absent. The table includes roughly 120,000 clones, 75% to 85% detected once. On this clone: Antigen: not known.

Study-level results: In an earlier analysis, most TCR beta V segments were productive about 90% or about 30% of the time.

The sequence came from a man aged 30 to 45 in good health and CMV-seronegative. The material sequenced was PBMCs.

CDR3: CAISEDRSKPPNEKLFF. The CDR3, as DNA: TGTGCCATCAGTGAGGACAGGTCCAAGCCCCCCAATGAAAAACTGTTTTTT. V and J are TRBV10-3 and TRBJ1-4, with a possible D match to TRBD1 (6 bases). The CDR3 covers 17 residues. From germline, CDR1 is ENHRY and CDR2 SYGVKD. V gave up 2 bases and J gave up 5 bases, with 18 bases separating them.